Sequencing of this T cell receptor (beta chain) was carried out in a study of glioma-infiltrating T cells. At least ten counts were recorded for this clonotype. TCR alpha and beta CDR3 regions were amplified from RNA using iRepertoire nested multiplex PCR. TCRdb reprocessed the multiplex PCR reads via MiXCR and lists one record per CDR3 protein. This repertoire shows fewer than 55,000 distinct CDR3 sequences, approximately 20% found once; its top ten account for almost 6.5%. The V gene's germline CDR1 is MDHEN and CDR2 SYDVKM. The CDR3 contains 16 residues. Trimming removed 6 bases at V and 4 bases at J, with 19 bases between.

Source material: glioma tissue, nonneoplastic brain tissue, or PBMCs (not recorded which). The genes are TRBV28 and TRBJ1-5; no definite D call. The sequence was obtained from a human donor with low-grade glioma or glioblastoma, undergoing nonglioma brain surgery, or in good health (not recorded which). CDR3 sequence reads: CASSLGLLEVNQPQHF. In DNA, the CDR3 is TGTGCCAGCAGCCTGGGCCTCCTAGAGGTGAATCAGCCCCAGCATTTT.